This TCR beta chain derives from a study of radiation and T cells in renal cell carcinoma. Regarding the study as a whole: Top tumor clonotypes rose in blood 2 weeks post-radiation, then contracted.

Germline V gene lookup returns CDR1 SNHLY and CDR2 FYNNEI. After removal of 7 bases from V and 11 bases from J, the junction contained 10 bases not matched to a gene. This CDR3 comprises 13 residues. The data were produced by immunoSEQ multiplex PCR, yet TCRdb's version contains in-frame clones alone and is incomplete. Of some 80,000 clones in the sample, less than 85% were seen once. Time point here: blood 4 weeks post-SBRT, at nephrectomy. Treatment: 15 Gy SBRT to primary tumor, nephrectomy 4 weeks later. Serial blood draws occurred at baseline and 2 and 4 weeks post-SBRT. This renal cell carcinoma was of the clear cell type. This clone was counted once. Antigen unknown.

The material was blood, obtained from a patient whose treatment included radiotherapy and nephrectomy. This chain links TRBV2 with TRBJ2-5, with TRBD1 matching 10 bases. The receptor was isolated from a woman in her sixties or seventies with renal cell carcinoma. The CDR3 loop reads CASIGGTGVQQYF. In nucleotides, the CDR3 is TGTGCCAGCATCGGGGGGACAGGGGTTCAGCAGTACTTC.